Detailed here is one TCR beta chain. The data belong to a study of blood T cell repertoires in COVID-19. Overall study: The analysed material was cDNA or gDNA that came from T cells, B-cell-depleted T cells, or PBMCs.

Cohort 3 donors were reported recovered after two negative PCRs, clearance, or symptom resolution. Germline lookup yields CDR1 SGHTA and CDR2 FQGNSA. There are 16 residues in the CDR3. V lost 5 bases to trimming and J lost 1 base, with 18 bases between them. TCRdb keeps only in-frame clones here, not all; method: immunoSEQ multiplex PCR. The sample includes around 190,000 clones, approximately 78% seen only once; the top ten take about 9%. The V call is TRBV7-2, the J call TRBJ2-7; weak D call: TRBD2 (5 bases). The clonotype originates from a man in his forties or fifties who had recovered from COVID-19. Sequencing input: PBMCs or T cells enriched from blood (not recorded which). The CDR3 nucleotides read TGTGCCAGCAGCCTACCCCCGGGGAGAGTTTCCTACGAGCAGTACTTC. Protein sequence: CASSLPPGRVSYEQYF.